This record looks at one T cell receptor (beta chain) sequence and its context. The antigen remains unidentified. The sample belongs to a study of siplizumab effects on memory and regulatory T cells. The table came from immunoSEQ multiplex PCR; TCRdb's copy has only in-frame clones and leaves some out. The sample contains approximately 28,000 clones, 84% of which appear only once. The study's findings and limits: Sequences below about 10^-5 frequency were poorly captured, limiting mapping of alloreactive clones.

Germline-derived CDR1 and CDR2 are SGHTS and YDEGEE. The CDR3 runs 13 residues. V was pared by 7 bases and J by 0 bases, with 10 bases between. Sequenced input: memory CD4+ T cells sorted from blood. The clonotype comes from a human donor in good health. This chain joins TRBV5-8 and TRBJ1-1; D remains ambiguous. CDR3 amino acids: CASLGDLNTEAFF. CDR3 coding DNA: TGTGCCAGCCTCGGAGATTTGAACACTGAAGCTTTCTTT. Variable domain in full (rest from reference TRBV5-8 and TRBJ1-1): EAGVTQSPTHLIKTRGQQATLRCSPISGHTSVYWYQQALGLGLQFLLWYDEGEERNRGNFPPRFSGRQFPNYSSELNVNALELEDSALYLCASLGDLNTEAFFGQGTRLTVV.